These 21 T cell receptor beta chains were sequenced from one sample in a study of shared clonotypes between healthy human individuals. The table came from immunoSEQ multiplex PCR; TCRdb's copy has only in-frame clones and leaves some out. The sample shows roughly 86,000 clones, over 60% of them seen only once. The sequencing sample was made of memory CD8+ T cells sorted from blood. Stated subset: CD45RO+ cells pooled with CCR7-negative TemRA cells. The receptor set was obtained from a man under 40 in good health.

The chain recombines TRBV6-6 with TRBJ1-2, with D unclear. Trimming left V 8 bases short and J 7 bases short, with 17 bases between. The CDR3 consists of 13 residues. Per the germline V gene, CDR1 is MNHNY and CDR2 is SVGAGI (reference sequence). CDR3 DNA: TGTGCCAGCGGAGACGGACTCGGGCCTGGCTACACCTTC. Protein product: CASGDGLGPGYTF.

There are many counts of this clone. V gene TRBV11-2 combines with J gene TRBJ1-1; possible D gene TRBD1, 5 bases. V was trimmed by 3 bases and J by 10 bases, leaving 18 bases between them. This CDR3 contains 14 residues. The germline gives CDR1 SGHAT, CDR2 FQNNGV. The CDR3 reads CASSFLSRDQGAFF. The DNA for the CDR3 is TGTGCCAGCAGCTTTCTCTCCAGGGATCAGGGAGCTTTCTTT.

Concerning this clone: This may be a read error: a much more frequent sequence differs by one nucleotide. The same CDR3 also results from other DNA sequences found in this sample. The V call is TRBV7-6, the J call TRBJ2-1; 9 bases match TRBD2. The CDR3 totals 14 residues. Germline CDR1 reads SGHVS; CDR2 reads FNYEAQ. Germline trimming cut 4 bases from V and 7 bases from J; bases unmatched to any gene: 5. CDR3 in DNA: TGTGCCAGCAGCTGGACCAGCGGGGGGAATGAGCAGTTCTTC. Translation gives CASSWTSGGNEQFF.

The genes are TRBV7-9 and TRBJ2-7; 8 nucleotides align to TRBD1. The junction had 12 bases not matched to a gene; V was cut back by 5 bases and J by 3 bases. CDR1 SEHNR and CDR2 FQNEAQ come from the germline V gene (reference sequence). The CDR3 is 16 amino acids. CDR3 residues: CASSHSGTGDLYEQYF. The CDR3 nucleotides read TGTGCCAGCAGCCACTCCGGGACAGGCGACCTCTACGAGCAGTACTTC. The full variable domain, completed using reference TRBV7-9 and TRBJ2-7, is DTGVSQNPRHKITKRGQNVTFRCDPISEHNRLYWYRQTLGQGPEFLTYFQNEAQLEKSRLLSDRFSAERPKGSFSTLEIQRTEQGDSAMYLCASSHSGTGDLYEQYFGPGTRLTVT.

As to this clone: The sample carries other DNA sequences with the same CDR3. V usage is TRBV7-9 and J usage is TRBJ2-3; no definite D call. CDR1 and CDR2 (germline): SEHNR, FQNEAQ (reference sequence). V dropped 1 base and J dropped 0 bases, with 8 bases sitting between them. The CDR3 runs to 15 residues. CDR3 sequence reads: CASSLDGSSTDTQYF. CDR3 in DNA: TGTGCCAGCAGCTTAGACGGGTCGAGCACAGATACGCAGTATTTT.

V gene TRBV28 combines with J gene TRBJ1-4; D is unresolved. V gave up 6 bases and J gave up 7 bases, with 15 bases separating them. This CDR3 is built from 14 residues. The V gene's germline CDR1 is MDHEN and CDR2 SYDVKM. CDR3: CASRPPLLGEKLFF. The DNA of the CDR3 is TGTGCCAGCAGGCCCCCGCTTCTTGGTGAAAAACTGTTTTTT.

Here the CDR3 DNA reads TGTGCCAGCAGCTTTTCCGAGACCCAGTACTTC. This sequence encodes CASSFSETQYF. The chain recombines TRBV7-2 with TRBJ2-5; D gene ambiguous. Per the germline V gene, CDR1 is SGHTA and CDR2 is FQGNSA. The CDR3 extends over 11 amino acids. V was cut by 3 bases and J by 5 bases, with 4 bases left in between.

This clone has just a few counts. The V and J genes are TRBV2 and TRBJ2-7, with D perhaps being TRBD1 or TRBD2 (5 bases each). The ends were cut back, 5 bases at V and 4 bases at J, with 12 bases in the middle. The CDR3 runs 13 residues. In germline, CDR1 is SNHLY, CDR2 FYNNEI. The CDR3 DNA is TGTGCCAGCAGTAGGGTGGGGGTTTACGAGCAGTACTTC. Protein sequence: CASSRVGVYEQYF.

This clone came up many times. The rearrangement links TRBV7-9 to TRBJ2-4, with TRBD2 identical over 14 bases. J gave up 6 bases and V 4 bases, and 11 bases lay outside the gene matches. The CDR3 spans 18 residues. Germline V gene sequence: CDR1 SEHNR, CDR2 FQNEAQ (reference sequence). The CDR3 DNA is TGTGCCAGCAGCTCAGAGACGGGACTAGCGGGAGCCGGAAACATTCAGTACTTC. Encoded protein: CASSSETGLAGAGNIQYF.

CDR3 protein: CASEDRDRGAKNIQYF. DNA for the CDR3: TGTGCCAGCGAAGACCGGGACAGGGGAGCCAAAAACATTCAGTACTTC. The chain has TRBV18 and TRBJ2-4; 10 bases map to TRBD1. The V segment lost 8 bases and the J segment 0 bases; nucleotides outside the gene matches: 7. This CDR3 has 16 residues. Germline V gene sequence: CDR1 KGHSH, CDR2 LQKENI. Filled out from reference TRBV18 and TRBJ2-4, the complete variable domain reads NAGVMQNPRHLVRRRGQEARLRCSPMKGHSHVYWYRQLPEEGLKFMVYLQKENIIDESGMPKERFSAEFPKEGPSILRIQQVVRGDSAAYFCASEDRDRGAKNIQYFGAGTRLSVL.

The chain couples TRBV7-8 to TRBJ2-7; TRBD1 or TRBD2 may be the D gene (5 bases each). Germline V gene lookup returns CDR1 SGHVS and CDR2 FQNEAQ. This CDR3 has 15 amino acids. The germline V and J ends were trimmed by 1 base and 5 bases, with 15 bases remaining between them. CDR3 sequence reads: CASSLGAAGTNEQYF. CDR3 coding DNA: TGTGCCAGCAGCTTAGGGGCGGCAGGGACGAACGAGCAGTACTTC.

In this sample, this clone turned up a few times. The chain uses TRBV7-9 and TRBJ2-1; 12 bases are a match to TRBD2. Germline trimming cut 5 bases from V and 8 bases from J; bases unmatched to any gene: 7. This CDR3 is 15 amino acids long. Germline loops: CDR1 SEHNR, CDR2 FQNEAQ (reference sequence). The CDR3 sequence: CASSLPTSGSDEQFF. DNA for the CDR3: TGTGCCAGCAGCCTTCCGACTAGCGGGAGCGATGAGCAGTTCTTC.

The rearrangement links TRBV11-2 to TRBJ2-1; a weak D match, TRBD2 (5 bases). This CDR3 contains 12 residues. CDR1 is SGHAT, CDR2 FQNNGV, per germline. Trimming shortened V by 2 bases and J by 8 bases, and 7 bases separated the two germline ends. CDR3 residues: CASSLWTDEQFF. CDR3 nucleotide sequence: TGTGCCAGCAGCTTATGGACTGATGAGCAGTTCTTC.

The J gene is TRBJ2-3, the V gene TRBV5-4; 8 bases are shared with TRBD2. J gave up 7 bases and V 2 bases, and 6 bases lay outside the gene matches. Germline CDR1 is SGHNT and CDR2 is YYREEE (reference sequence). The CDR3 runs 14 residues. CDR3 in amino acids: CASSLFRLAYTQYF. CDR3 coding DNA: TGTGCCAGCAGCTTATTTCGACTAGCGTATACGCAGTATTTT. The full variable domain, completed using reference TRBV5-4 and TRBJ2-3, is ETGVTQSPTHLIKTRGQQVTLRCSSQSGHNTVSWYQQALGQGPQFIFQYYREEENGRGNFPPRFSGLQFPNYSSELNVNALELDDSALYLCASSLFRLAYTQYFGPGTRLTVL.

This clone was detected many times. The chain has TRBV6-5 and TRBJ2-7; D not resolved. Germline-derived CDR1 and CDR2 are MNHEY and SVGAGI. Trimming cost V 4 bases and J 0 bases, with 4 bases left between them. This CDR3 contains 12 residues. The CDR3 nucleotides read TGTGCCAGCAGTTTCGTCTCCTACGAGCAGTACTTC. Residues: CASSFVSYEQYF.

V gene TRBV2 combines with J gene TRBJ2-7, with TRBD1 matching 8 bases. Germline V gives CDR1 SNHLY, CDR2 FYNNEI. V gave up 6 bases and J gave up 3 bases; unmatched junction bases: 10. This CDR3 has 15 amino acids. The CDR3 DNA is TGTGCCAGCAGCCAAGACAGGGGACAAAACTACGAGCAGTACTTC. Protein: CASSQDRGQNYEQYF.

The chain recombines TRBV5-1 with TRBJ2-5; D remains ambiguous. CDR1 and CDR2 from the germline V gene are SGHRS and YFSETQ. V lost 3 bases and J 5 bases, leaving 14 bases between the germline ends. This CDR3 has 14 amino acids. The CDR3 DNA is TGCGCCAGCAGCTCCGGACGGACCCAGGAGACCCAGTACTTC. Translation gives CASSSGRTQETQYF.

The genes are TRBV20-1 and TRBJ2-5; D ambiguous. Germline V gene lookup returns CDR1 DFQATT and CDR2 SNEGSKA (reference sequence). Trimming shortened V by 6 bases and J by 2 bases, and 7 bases separated the two germline ends. This CDR3 is built from 11 residues. CDR3 nucleotides: TGCAGTGCCGAACAGCAAGAGACCCAGTACTTC. It codes for CSAEQQETQYF.

The chain links TRBV19 to TRBJ2-7; a possible D gene is TRBD2 (6 bases). The length of the CDR3 is 15 residues. Germline CDR1 reads LNHDA; CDR2 reads SQIVND (reference sequence). V shed 5 bases and J shed 5 bases, with 19 bases lying between them. The CDR3 loop is CASSGGESLFNEQYF. In nucleotides, the CDR3 is TGTGCCAGTAGTGGCGGGGAATCATTGTTTAACGAGCAGTACTTC. The full variable domain, with the rest looked up from reference TRBV19 and TRBJ2-7, is DGGITQSPKYLFRKEGQNVTLSCEQNLNHDAMYWYRQDPGQGLRLIYYSQIVNDFQKGDIAEGYSVSREKKESFPLTVTSAQKNPTAFYLCASSGGESLFNEQYFGPGTRLTVT.

This chain links TRBV5-4 with TRBJ1-2; D is ambiguous. Germline lookup yields CDR1 SGHNT and CDR2 YYREEE (reference sequence). This CDR3 comprises 13 residues. V shed 5 bases and J shed 6 bases, with 14 bases lying between them. The DNA of the CDR3 is TGTGCCAGCAGTTTCTTCGGGATCGATGGCTACACCTTC. As protein: CASSFFGIDGYTF.

This clone was detected only a few times. This chain links TRBV25-1 with TRBJ2-7; 10 bases fit TRBD1. The germline gives CDR1 MGHDK, CDR2 SYGVNS. The V segment lost 6 bases and the J segment 2 bases; nucleotides outside the gene matches: 7. The CDR3 is 15 amino acids. The CDR3 spells CASSLRDRGTYEQYF. The CDR3 nucleotides read TGTGCCAGCAGCCTTAGGGACAGGGGAACCTACGAGCAGTACTTC.